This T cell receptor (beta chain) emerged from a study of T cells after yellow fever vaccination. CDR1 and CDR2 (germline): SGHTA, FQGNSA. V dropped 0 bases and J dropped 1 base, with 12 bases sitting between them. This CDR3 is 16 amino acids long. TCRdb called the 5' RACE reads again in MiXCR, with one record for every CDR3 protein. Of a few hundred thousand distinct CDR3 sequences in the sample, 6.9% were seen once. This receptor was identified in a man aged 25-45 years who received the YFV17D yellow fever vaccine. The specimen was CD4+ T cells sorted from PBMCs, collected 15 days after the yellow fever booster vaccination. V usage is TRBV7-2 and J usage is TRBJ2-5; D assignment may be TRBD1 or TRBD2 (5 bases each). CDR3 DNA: TGTGCCAGCAGCTTAGCGGGGGAGTTAGCCCAAGAGACCCAGTACTTC. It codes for CASSLAGELAQETQYF.